This TCR beta chain was documented in a study of T cell responses to AZD1222 COVID-19 vaccine. Overall study findings and caveats: Repertoire sampling was restricted to post-peak T cell response timepoints. When two AZD1222 doses had been given, Spike-specific TCR breadth and depth rose.

Sequencing used immunoSEQ multiplex PCR; TCRdb keeps in-frame clones, though not all of them. Among about 57,000 clones listed, around 86% were seen once. This clone has a handful of counts. Antigen: not known. The CDR3 extends over 20 amino acids. Losses at the gene ends were 3 bases for V and 3 bases for J; bases not matched to a gene: 20. The germline CDR1 and CDR2 sequences are LGHNA and YNFKEQ. The source is an adult in good health. The source material was peripheral blood, sampled on day 0 of AZD1222 vaccination. The gene calls are TRBV4-2 and TRBJ1-1; 9 nucleotides match TRBD1. DNA of the CDR3: TGTGCCAGCAGCCATCCATGGGCCGGGACAGGGATCGGAGGGGACACTGAAGCTTTCTTT. Translation gives CASSHPWAGTGIGGDTEAFF.